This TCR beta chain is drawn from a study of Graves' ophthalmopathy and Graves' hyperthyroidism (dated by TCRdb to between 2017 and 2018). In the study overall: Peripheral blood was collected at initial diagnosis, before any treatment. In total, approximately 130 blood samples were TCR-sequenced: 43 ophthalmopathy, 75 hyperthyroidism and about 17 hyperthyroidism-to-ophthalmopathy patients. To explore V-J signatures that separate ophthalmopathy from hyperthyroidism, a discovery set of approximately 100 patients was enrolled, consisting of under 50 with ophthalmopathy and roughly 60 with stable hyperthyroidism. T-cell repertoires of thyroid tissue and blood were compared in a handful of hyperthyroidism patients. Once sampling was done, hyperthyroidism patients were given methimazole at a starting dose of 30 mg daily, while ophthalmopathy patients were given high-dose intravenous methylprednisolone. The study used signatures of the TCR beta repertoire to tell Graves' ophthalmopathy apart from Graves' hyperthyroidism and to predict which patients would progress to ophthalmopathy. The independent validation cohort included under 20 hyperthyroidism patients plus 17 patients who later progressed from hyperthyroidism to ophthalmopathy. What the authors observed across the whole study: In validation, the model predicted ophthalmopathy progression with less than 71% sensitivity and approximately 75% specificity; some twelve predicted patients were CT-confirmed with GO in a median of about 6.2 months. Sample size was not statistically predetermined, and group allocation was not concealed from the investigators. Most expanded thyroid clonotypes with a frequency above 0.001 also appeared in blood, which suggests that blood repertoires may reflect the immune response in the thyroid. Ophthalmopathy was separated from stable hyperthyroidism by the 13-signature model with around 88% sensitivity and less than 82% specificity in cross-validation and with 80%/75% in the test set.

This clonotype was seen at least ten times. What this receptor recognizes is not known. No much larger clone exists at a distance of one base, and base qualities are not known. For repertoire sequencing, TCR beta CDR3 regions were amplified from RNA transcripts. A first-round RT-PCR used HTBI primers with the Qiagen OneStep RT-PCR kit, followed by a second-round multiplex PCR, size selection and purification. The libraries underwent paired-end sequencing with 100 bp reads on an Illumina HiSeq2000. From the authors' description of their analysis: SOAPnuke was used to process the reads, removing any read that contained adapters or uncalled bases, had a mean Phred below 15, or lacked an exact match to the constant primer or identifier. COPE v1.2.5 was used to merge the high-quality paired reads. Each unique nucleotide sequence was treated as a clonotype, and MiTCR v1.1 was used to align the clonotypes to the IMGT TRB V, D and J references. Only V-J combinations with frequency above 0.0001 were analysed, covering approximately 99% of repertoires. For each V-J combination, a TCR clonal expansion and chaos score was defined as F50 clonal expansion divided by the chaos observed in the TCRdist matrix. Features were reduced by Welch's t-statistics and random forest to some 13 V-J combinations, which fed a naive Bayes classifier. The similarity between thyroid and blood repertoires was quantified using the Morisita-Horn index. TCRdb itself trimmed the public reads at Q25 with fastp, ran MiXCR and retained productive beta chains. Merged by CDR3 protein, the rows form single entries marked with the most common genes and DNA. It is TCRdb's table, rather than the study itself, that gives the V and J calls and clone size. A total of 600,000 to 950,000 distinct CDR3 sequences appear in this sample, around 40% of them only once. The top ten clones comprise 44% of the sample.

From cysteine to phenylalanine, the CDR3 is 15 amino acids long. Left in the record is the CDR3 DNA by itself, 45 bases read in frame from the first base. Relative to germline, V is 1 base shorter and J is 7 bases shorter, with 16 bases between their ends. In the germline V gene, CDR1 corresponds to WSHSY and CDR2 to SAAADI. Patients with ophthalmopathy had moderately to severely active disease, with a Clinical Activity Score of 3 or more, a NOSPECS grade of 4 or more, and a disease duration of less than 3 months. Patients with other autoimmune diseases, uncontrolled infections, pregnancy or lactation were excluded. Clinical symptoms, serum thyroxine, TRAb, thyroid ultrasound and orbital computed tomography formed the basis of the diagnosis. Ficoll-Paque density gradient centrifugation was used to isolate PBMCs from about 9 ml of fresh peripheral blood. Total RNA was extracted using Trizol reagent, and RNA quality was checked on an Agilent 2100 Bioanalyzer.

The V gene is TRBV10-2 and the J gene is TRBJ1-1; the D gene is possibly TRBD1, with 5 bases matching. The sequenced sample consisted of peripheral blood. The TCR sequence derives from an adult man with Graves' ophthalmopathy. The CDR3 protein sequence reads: CASSEWGMALIEAFF. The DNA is TGCGCCAGCAGTGAGTGGGGGATGGCACTGATTGAAGCTTTCTTT.